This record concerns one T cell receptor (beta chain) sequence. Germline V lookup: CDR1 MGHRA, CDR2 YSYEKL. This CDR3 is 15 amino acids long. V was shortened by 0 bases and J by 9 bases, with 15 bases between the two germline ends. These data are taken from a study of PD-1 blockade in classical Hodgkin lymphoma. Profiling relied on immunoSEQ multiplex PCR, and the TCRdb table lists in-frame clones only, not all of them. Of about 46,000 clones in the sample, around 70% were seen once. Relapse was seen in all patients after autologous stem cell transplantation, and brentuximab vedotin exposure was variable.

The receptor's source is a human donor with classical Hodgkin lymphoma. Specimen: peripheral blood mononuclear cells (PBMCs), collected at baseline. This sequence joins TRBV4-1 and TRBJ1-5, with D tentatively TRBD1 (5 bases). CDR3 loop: CASSQDRDVGWPQHF. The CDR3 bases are TGCGCCAGCAGCCAAGATCGGGACGTAGGATGGCCCCAGCATTTT.